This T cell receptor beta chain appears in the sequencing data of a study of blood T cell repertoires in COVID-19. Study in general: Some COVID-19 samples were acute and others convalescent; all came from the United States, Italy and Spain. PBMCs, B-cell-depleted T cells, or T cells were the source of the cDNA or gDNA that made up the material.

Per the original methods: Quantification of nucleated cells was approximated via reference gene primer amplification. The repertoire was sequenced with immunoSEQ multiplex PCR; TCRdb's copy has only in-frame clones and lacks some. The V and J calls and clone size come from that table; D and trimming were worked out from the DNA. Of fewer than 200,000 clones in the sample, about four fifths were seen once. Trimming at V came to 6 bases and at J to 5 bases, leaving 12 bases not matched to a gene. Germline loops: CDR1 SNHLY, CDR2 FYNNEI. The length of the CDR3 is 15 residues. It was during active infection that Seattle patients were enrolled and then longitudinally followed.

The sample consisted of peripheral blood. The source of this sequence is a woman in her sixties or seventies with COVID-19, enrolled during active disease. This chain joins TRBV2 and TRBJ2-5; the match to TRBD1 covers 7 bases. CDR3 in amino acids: CASSPTDRAGETQYF. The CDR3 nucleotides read TGTGCCAGCAGCCCCACCGACAGGGCCGGGGAGACCCAGTACTTC.